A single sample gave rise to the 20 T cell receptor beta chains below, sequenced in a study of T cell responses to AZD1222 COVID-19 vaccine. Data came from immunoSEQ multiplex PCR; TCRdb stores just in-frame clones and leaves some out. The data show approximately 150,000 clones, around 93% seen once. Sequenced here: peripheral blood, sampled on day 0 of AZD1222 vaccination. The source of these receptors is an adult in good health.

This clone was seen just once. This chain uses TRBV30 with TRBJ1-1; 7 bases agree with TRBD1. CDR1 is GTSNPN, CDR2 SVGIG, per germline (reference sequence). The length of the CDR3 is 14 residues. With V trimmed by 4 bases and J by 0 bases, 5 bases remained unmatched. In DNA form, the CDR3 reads TGTGCCTGGACCTCCGACAGGGTGAACACTGAAGCTTTCTTT. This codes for CAWTSDRVNTEAFF.

The CDR3 is CASSPGTFGNEKLFF. In nucleotides, the CDR3 is TGCGCCAGCAGTCCGGGTACTTTTGGTAATGAAAAACTGTTTTTT. This chain uses TRBV10-1 with TRBJ1-4; D call uncertain. CDR1 is WNHNN, CDR2 SYGVQD, per germline (reference sequence). The length of the CDR3 is 15 residues. V gave up 5 bases and J gave up 4 bases, with 14 bases separating them.

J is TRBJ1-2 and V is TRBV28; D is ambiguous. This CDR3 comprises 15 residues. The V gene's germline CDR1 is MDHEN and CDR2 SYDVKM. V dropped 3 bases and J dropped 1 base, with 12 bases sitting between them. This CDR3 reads CASSFPGLFNYGYTF. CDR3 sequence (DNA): TGTGCCAGCAGTTTTCCGGGGTTATTTAACTATGGCTACACCTTC.

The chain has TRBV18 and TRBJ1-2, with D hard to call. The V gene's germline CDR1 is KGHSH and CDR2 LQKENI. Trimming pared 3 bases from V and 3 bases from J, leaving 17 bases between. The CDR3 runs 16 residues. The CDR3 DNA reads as TGTGCCAGCTCACCTTCCCTCGAGGCGAGTTACTATGGCTACACCTTC. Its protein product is CASSPSLEASYYGYTF.

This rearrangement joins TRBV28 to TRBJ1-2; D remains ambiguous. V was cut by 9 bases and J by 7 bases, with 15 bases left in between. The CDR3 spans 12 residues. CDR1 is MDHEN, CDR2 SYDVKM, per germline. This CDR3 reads CASLASIAGYTF. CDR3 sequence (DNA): TGTGCCAGTCTGGCCAGCATCGCTGGCTACACCTTC.

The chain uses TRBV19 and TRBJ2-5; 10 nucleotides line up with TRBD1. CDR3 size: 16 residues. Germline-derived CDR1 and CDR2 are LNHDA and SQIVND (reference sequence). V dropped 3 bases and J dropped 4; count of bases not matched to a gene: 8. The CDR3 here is CASSITHGQGGETQYF. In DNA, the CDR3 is TGTGCCAGTAGTATTACCCACGGACAGGGGGGAGAGACCCAGTACTTC. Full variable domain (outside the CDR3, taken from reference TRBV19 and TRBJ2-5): DGGITQSPKYLFRKEGQNVTLSCEQNLNHDAMYWYRQDPGQGLRLIYYSQIVNDFQKGDIAEGYSVSREKKESFPLTVTSAQKNPTAFYLCASSITHGQGGETQYFGPGTRLLVL.

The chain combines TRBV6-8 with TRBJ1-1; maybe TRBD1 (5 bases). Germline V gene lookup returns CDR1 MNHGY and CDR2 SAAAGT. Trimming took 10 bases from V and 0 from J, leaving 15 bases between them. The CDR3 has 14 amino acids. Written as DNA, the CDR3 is TGTGCCATTCGGGGGGGACCCATGAACACTGAAGCTTTCTTT. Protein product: CAIRGGPMNTEAFF.

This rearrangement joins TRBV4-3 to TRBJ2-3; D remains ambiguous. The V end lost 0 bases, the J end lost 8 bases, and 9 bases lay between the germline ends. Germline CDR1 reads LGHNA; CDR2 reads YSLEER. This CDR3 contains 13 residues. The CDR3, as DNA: TGCGCCAGCAGCCAAGATAACATCGGTACGCAGTATTTT. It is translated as CASSQDNIGTQYF.

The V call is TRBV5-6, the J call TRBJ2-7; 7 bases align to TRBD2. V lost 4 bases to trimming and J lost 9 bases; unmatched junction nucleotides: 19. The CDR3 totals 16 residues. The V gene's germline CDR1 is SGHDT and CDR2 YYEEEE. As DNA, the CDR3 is TGTGCCAGCAGCCCGTCCCGGGGGGTTTCGGCCTCCGGGCAGTACTTC. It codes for CASSPSRGVSASGQYF.

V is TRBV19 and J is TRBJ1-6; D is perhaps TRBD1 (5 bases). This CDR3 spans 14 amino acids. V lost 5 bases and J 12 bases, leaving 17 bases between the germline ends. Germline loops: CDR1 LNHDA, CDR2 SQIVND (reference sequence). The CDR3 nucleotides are TGTGCCAGTAGTTCCGGGACCAGGTATGGACCCCTCCACTTT. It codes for CASSSGTRYGPLHF.

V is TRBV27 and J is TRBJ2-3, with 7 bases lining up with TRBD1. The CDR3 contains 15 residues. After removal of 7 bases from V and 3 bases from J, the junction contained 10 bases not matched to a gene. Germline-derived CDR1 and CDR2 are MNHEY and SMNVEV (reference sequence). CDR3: CASTSEAQGTDTQYF. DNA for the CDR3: TGTGCCAGCACCTCAGAGGCACAGGGGACAGATACGCAGTATTTT.

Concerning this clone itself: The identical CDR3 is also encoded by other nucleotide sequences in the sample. CDR3 coding DNA: TGTGCCAGCAGCCTAGGAGCGAATTCACCCCTCCACTTT. Translated: CASSLGANSPLHF. The genes are TRBV7-2 and TRBJ1-6; D not certain. The CDR3 is 13 residues long. Germline-derived CDR1 and CDR2 are SGHTA and FQGNSA. The V end was cut by 5 bases, the J end by 7 bases, with 9 bases between.

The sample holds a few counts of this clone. This CDR3 is CASSSGGGLDTQYF. DNA for the CDR3: TGTGCCAGCAGTTCGGGGGGCGGACTAGATACGCAGTATTTT. The chain carries TRBV6-5 and TRBJ2-3, with D maybe TRBD2 (7 bases). The CDR3 has 14 residues. CDR1 is MNHEY and CDR2 is SVGAGI in the germline V gene. The V and J ends lost 4 bases and 5 bases respectively, with 13 bases between them.

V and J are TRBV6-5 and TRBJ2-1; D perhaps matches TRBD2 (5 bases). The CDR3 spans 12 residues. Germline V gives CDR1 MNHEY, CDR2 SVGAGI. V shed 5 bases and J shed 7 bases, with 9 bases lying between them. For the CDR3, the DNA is TGTGCCAGCAGTCTGAGGGAGAATGAGCAGTTCTTC. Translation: CASSLRENEQFF.

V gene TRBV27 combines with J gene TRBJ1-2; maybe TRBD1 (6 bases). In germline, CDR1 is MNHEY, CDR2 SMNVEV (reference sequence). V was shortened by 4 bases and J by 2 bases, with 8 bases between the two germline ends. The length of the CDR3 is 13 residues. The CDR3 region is CASSSGTNYGYTF. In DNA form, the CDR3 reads TGTGCCAGCAGTTCTGGGACAAACTATGGCTACACCTTC.

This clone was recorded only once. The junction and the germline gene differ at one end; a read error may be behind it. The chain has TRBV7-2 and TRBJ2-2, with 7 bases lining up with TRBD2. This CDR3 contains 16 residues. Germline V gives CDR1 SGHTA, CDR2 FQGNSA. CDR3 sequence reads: CASSIASGVNTGELFF. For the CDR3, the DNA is TGTGCCAGCAGCATAGCGAGCGGGGTGAACACCGGGGAGCTGTTTTTT.

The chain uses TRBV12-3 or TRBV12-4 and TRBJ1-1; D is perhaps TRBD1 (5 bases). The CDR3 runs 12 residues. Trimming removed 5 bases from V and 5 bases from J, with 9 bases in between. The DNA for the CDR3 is TGTGCCAGCAGTCGAGACAGAACTGAAGCTTTCTTT. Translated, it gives CASSRDRTEAFF.

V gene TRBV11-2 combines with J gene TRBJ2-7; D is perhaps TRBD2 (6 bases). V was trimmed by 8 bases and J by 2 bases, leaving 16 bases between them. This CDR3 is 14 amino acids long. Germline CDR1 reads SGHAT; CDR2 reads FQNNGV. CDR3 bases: TGTGCCAGCGAAATCGGGGGAGGCCCCTACGAGCAGTACTTC. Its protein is CASEIGGGPYEQYF. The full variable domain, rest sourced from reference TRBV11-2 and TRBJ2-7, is EAGVAQSPRYKIIEKRQSVAFWCNPISGHATLYWYQQILGQGPKLLIQFQNNGVVDDSQLPKDRFSAERLKGVDSTLKIQPAKLEDSAVYLCASEIGGGPYEQYFGPGTRLTVT.

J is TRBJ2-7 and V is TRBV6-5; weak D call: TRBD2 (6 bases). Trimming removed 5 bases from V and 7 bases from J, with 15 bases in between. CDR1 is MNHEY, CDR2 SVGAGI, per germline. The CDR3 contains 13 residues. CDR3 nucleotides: TGTGCCAGCAGTCCCTCCCCTCGGGGGGAGCAGTACTTC. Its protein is CASSPSPRGEQYF.

The CDR3 DNA is TGTGCCAGCAGAGGATTTGAGGGGAATTCACCCCTCCACTTT. Protein product: CASRGFEGNSPLHF. The V call is TRBV6-1, the J call TRBJ1-6; TRBD1 is a possible D gene (5 bases). Trimming took 6 bases from V and 7 from J, leaving 13 bases between them. This CDR3 comprises 14 residues. Germline V CDR1 and CDR2: MNHNS, SASEGT.